This passage covers 29 T cell receptor beta chains from one sample sequenced in a study of cytomegalovirus exposure and HLA in healthy donors (dated by TCRdb to 2015 to 2018). The receptor library was made with the immunoSEQ multiplex PCR assay. A mixture of 60 forward primers for TCR Vbeta segments and 13 reverse primers for TCR Jbeta segments was used in the multiplex PCR. TCRdb obtained this table from immuneACCESS and retained in-frame rearrangements with V and J assigned. These tables miss some clones; where compared with another copy, unresolved V genes account for less than half of the shortfall, and the remainder is unexplained. The sample table records under 200,000 clones; 75% of these occur just once. The ten largest account for 2.5% to 3.5% of the sample. Sequences were obtained from PBMCs. The receptors stem from a woman between 50 and 59 years old in good health and CMV-seropositive.

The chain is built from TRBV5-1 and TRBJ2-7; possible D gene TRBD1, 7 bases. Trimming took 9 bases from V and 6 from J, leaving 22 bases between them. This CDR3 comprises 14 residues. The germline V gene encodes CDR1 SGHRS and CDR2 YFSETQ. CDR3: CATRARGTAGEQYF. In DNA, the CDR3 is TGCGCCACGAGGGCAAGGGGGACAGCGGGCGAGCAGTACTTC.

The chain links TRBV6-5 to TRBJ1-1; D is possibly TRBD1 (5 bases). The CDR3 loop spans 14 amino acids. The germline V gene encodes CDR1 MNHEY and CDR2 SVGAGI. The germline V and J ends were trimmed by 2 bases and 4 bases, with 11 bases remaining between them. The CDR3 coding sequence is TGTGCCAGCAGTTACAGGCGGGACCTCACTGAAGCTTTCTTT. Encoded protein: CASSYRRDLTEAFF.

Comments on this clone: Other DNA sequences of this sample code for an identical CDR3. DNA for the CDR3: TGTGCCAGCAGTGAGTATTACGAGCAGTACTTC. Encoded protein: CASSEYYEQYF. The chain links TRBV2 to TRBJ2-7; D is uncertain. The germline V gene has CDR1 SNHLY and CDR2 FYNNEI. The ends were cut back, 3 bases at V and 4 bases at J, with 4 bases in the middle. The CDR3 contains 11 residues.

A few counts support this clone. The rearrangement joins TRBV10-3 to TRBJ2-7; 10 bases line up with TRBD1. Germline CDR1 is ENHRY and CDR2 is SYGVKD. This CDR3 comprises 14 residues. The V gene end was trimmed by 2 bases and the J gene end by 5 bases; junction bases not matched to a gene: 3. CDR3 DNA: TGTGCCATCAGTGAGGGGGACAGGGGCCACGAGCAGTACTTC. This translates into CAISEGDRGHEQYF.

This sequence joins TRBV5-3 and TRBJ1-5, with D perhaps matching TRBD1 (6 bases). TRBV5-3 is classed as an ORF, of uncertain function. Trimming removed 0 bases at V and 1 base at J, with 35 bases between. This CDR3 is built from 24 residues. The CDR3 coding sequence is TGTGCCAGAAGCTTGGCAGCCCCCGATATTTACGGTATAAGAGGGACAACAAGCAATCAGCCCCAGCATTTT. Its translation: CARSLAAPDIYGIRGTTSNQPQHF.

CDR3 sequence (DNA): TGCGCCAGCAGTGACCCCGGGACTTACTACGAGCAGTACTTC. This gives the protein CASSDPGTYYEQYF. This rearrangement joins TRBV10-2 to TRBJ2-7, with D possibly being TRBD2 (6 bases). The CDR3 contains 14 residues. Germline CDR1 WSHSY, CDR2 SAAADI. Trimming stripped 3 bases from V and 3 bases from J, with 12 bases between.

The chain is built from TRBV10-3 and TRBJ2-1, with D tentatively TRBD1 (6 bases). Germline-derived CDR1 and CDR2 are ENHRY and SYGVKD. Trimming took 6 bases from V and 6 from J, leaving 12 bases between them. This CDR3 is built from 13 residues. CDR3 coding DNA: TGTGCCATCAGCGAAAAACAGGGCAATGAGCAGTTCTTC. Residues: CAISEKQGNEQFF.

Relative to its sample, this clone is medium-sized (0.01 to 0.1%). This rearrangement joins TRBV6-5 to TRBJ2-3; D remains unclear. In germline, CDR1 is MNHEY, CDR2 SVGAGI. Trimming removed 3 bases at V and 6 bases at J, with 13 bases between. This CDR3 region has 14 residues. The CDR3 spells CASSYYSFSDTQYF. DNA of the CDR3: TGTGCCAGCAGTTATTACAGTTTCTCGGATACGCAGTATTTT.

The rearrangement uses TRBV2 and TRBJ2-7, with a tentative D call TRBD1 (6 bases). Between the trimmed V and J ends, which lost 4 bases and 2 bases, there was a span of 15 bases. Germline values: CDR1 SNHLY, CDR2 FYNNEI. CDR3 length: 15 amino acids. CDR3 in amino acids: CASSVTGTKTYEQYF. CDR3 DNA: TGTGCCAGCAGTGTCACCGGGACAAAAACCTACGAGCAGTACTTC.

This chain joins TRBV29-1 and TRBJ1-2; D unclear. The germline V and J ends were trimmed by 2 bases and 2 bases, with 12 bases remaining between them. Per germline, CDR1 SQVTM and CDR2 ANQGSEA. This CDR3 spans 14 amino acids. The CDR3 loop reads CSVEPGLQNYGYTF. As DNA, the CDR3 is TGCAGCGTTGAACCTGGCCTTCAGAACTATGGCTACACCTTC.

The V gene is TRBV30, the J gene TRBJ2-5; 11 bases map to TRBD2. CDR3 length equals 14 residues. V dropped 3 bases and J dropped 7; count of bases not matched to a gene: 7. Germline V gives CDR1 GTSNPN, CDR2 SVGIG (reference sequence). For the CDR3, the DNA is TGTGCCTGGAGGGGACTAGCGGAGGGTGCGACCCAGTACTTC. Translation: CAWRGLAEGATQYF.

The V and J genes are TRBV7-9 and TRBJ2-1; 7 bases are shared with TRBD1. J was trimmed by 9 bases and V by 5 bases; bases with no gene match: 7. Germline CDR1 reads SEHNR; CDR2 reads FQNEAQ (reference sequence). The CDR3 spans 13 residues. The CDR3 nucleotides read TGTGCCAGCAGCGGAAAGACAGGGTTTGAGCAGTTCTTC. Protein product: CASSGKTGFEQFF.

V and J are TRBV19 and TRBJ1-5; perhaps TRBD1 as D (6 bases). Germline CDR1 reads LNHDA; CDR2 reads SQIVND (reference sequence). The germline V and J ends were trimmed by 3 bases and 2 bases, with 14 bases remaining between them. The CDR3 sequence is 16 residues long. The CDR3 DNA reads TGTGCCAGTAGTATGGATGAGGGGGTGGGCAATCAGCCCCAGCATTTT. Amino acids: CASSMDEGVGNQPQHF. The entire variable domain, with the rest obtained from reference TRBV19 and TRBJ1-5, is as follows: DGGITQSPKYLFRKEGQNVTLSCEQNLNHDAMYWYRQDPGQGLRLIYYSQIVNDFQKGDIAEGYSVSREKKESFPLTVTSAQKNPTAFYLCASSMDEGVGNQPQHFGDGTRLSIL.

The rearrangement joins TRBV15 to TRBJ2-2, with TRBD1 as a possible D gene (6 bases). The germline V and J ends were trimmed by 1 base and 8 bases, with 14 bases remaining between them. The CDR3 is 15 amino acids. CDR1 and CDR2 (germline): LNHNV, YYDKDF (reference sequence). For the CDR3, the DNA is TGTGCCACCAGCAGAGTAGGACAGATCGTGGGGGAGCTGTTTTTT. This translates into CATSRVGQIVGELFF.

V is TRBV4-1 and J is TRBJ1-6; 7 bases are shared with TRBD1. Trimming removed 4 bases from V and 9 bases from J; junction bases left unmatched: 12. This CDR3 is 16 amino acids long. The germline V gene has CDR1 MGHRA and CDR2 YSYEKL. Here the CDR3 DNA reads TGCGCCAGCAGCCGACAGACAGGGACACATCTTTCACCCCTCCACTTT. It yields the protein CASSRQTGTHLSPLHF.

A remark on this clone: Other DNA variants within this sample encode the same CDR3. CDR3 loop: CASSPSQVQETQYF. The CDR3 DNA is TGTGCCAGCAGTCCATCACAGGTACAAGAGACCCAGTACTTC. The chain joins TRBV2 to TRBJ2-5; D is perhaps TRBD1 (5 bases). V lost 5 bases, J lost 2 bases, and 12 bases lay in between. Germline CDR1 reads SNHLY; CDR2 reads FYNNEI. CDR3 size: 14 residues.

The V call is TRBV2, the J call TRBJ1-2; no reliable D call. Germline V gene lookup returns CDR1 SNHLY and CDR2 FYNNEI. V lost 4 bases, J lost 5 bases, and 11 bases lay in between. CDR3 length: 13 amino acids. The CDR3 DNA reads TGTGCCAGCAGTGTATTGCGGGCTTATGGCTACACCTTC. Protein sequence: CASSVLRAYGYTF. Looking up the rest from reference TRBV2 and TRBJ1-2 gives the full variable domain: EPEVTQTPSHQVTQMGQEVILRCVPISNHLYFYWYRQILGQKVEFLVSFYNNEISEKSEIFDDQFSVERPDGSNFTLKIRSTKLEDSAMYFCASSVLRAYGYTFGSGTRLTVV.

Remarks on this clone: Other DNA sequences in the sample encode the same CDR3. Written as DNA, the CDR3 is TGTGCCAGCAATCCGGACAGGAACACTGAAGCTTTCTTT. Protein sequence: CASNPDRNTEAFF. V usage is TRBV2 and J usage is TRBJ1-1, with D possibly TRBD1 on 6 matching bases. Germline V gene lookup returns CDR1 SNHLY and CDR2 FYNNEI. The CDR3 runs 13 residues. V dropped 7 bases and J dropped 1 base, with 10 bases sitting between them.

The chain couples TRBV19 to TRBJ2-3; 11 bases agree with TRBD2. This CDR3 spans 18 amino acids. Germline CDR1 LNHDA, CDR2 SQIVND (reference sequence). The V gene end was trimmed by 3 bases and the J gene end by 3 bases; junction bases not matched to a gene: 11. The CDR3 bases are TGTGCCAGTAGTATCCGTGCCGGTGGGACTAGCGGAACAGATACGCAGTATTTT. Protein: CASSIRAGGTSGTDTQYF.

V and J are TRBV6-1 and TRBJ2-5; TRBD1 matches 7 bases. CDR1 is MNHNS and CDR2 is SASEGT in the germline V gene. J was trimmed by 5 bases and V by 0 bases; bases with no gene match: 12. The CDR3 covers 17 residues. CDR3 region: CASSEAHGVGQEETQYF. CDR3 DNA: TGTGCCAGCAGTGAAGCGCACGGCGTCGGACAGGAGGAGACCCAGTACTTC.

This sequence joins TRBV28 and TRBJ1-5, with a possible D match to TRBD1 (6 bases). The V end lost 6 bases, the J end lost 3 bases, and 18 bases lay between the germline ends. In germline, CDR1 is MDHEN, CDR2 SYDVKM. CDR3 size: 16 residues. The CDR3 here is CASRLQGGGDNQPQHF. The CDR3 DNA reads as TGTGCCAGCAGATTACAGGGAGGAGGGGACAATCAGCCCCAGCATTTT.

V is TRBV27 and J is TRBJ1-6; D possibly corresponds to TRBD1 (5 bases). CDR1 and CDR2 from the germline V gene are MNHEY and SMNVEV (reference sequence). The V end lost 8 bases, the J end lost 6 bases, and 20 bases lay between the germline ends. The length of the CDR3 is 16 residues. CDR3 nucleotides: TGTGCCAGCTCTTTAGTAATGACAGCGAGTAATTCACCCCTCCACTTT. It translates to CASSLVMTASNSPLHF.

The V and J genes are TRBV2 and TRBJ1-2; TRBD1 matches 8 bases. Germline-derived CDR1 and CDR2 are SNHLY and FYNNEI. The CDR3 covers 15 residues. The V segment lost 3 bases and the J segment 7 bases; nucleotides outside the gene matches: 10. CDR3 loop: CASSERTGIGCGYTF. The CDR3 DNA reads TGTGCCAGCAGTGAGAGGACAGGGATTGGCTGTGGCTACACCTTC.

In its sample, this clone was seen a few times. The chain couples TRBV4-1 to TRBJ2-2; D gene unclear. The CDR3 spans 15 residues. Trimming took off 4 bases at V and 2 bases at J, with 11 bases between the two ends. The germline V gene encodes CDR1 MGHRA and CDR2 YSYEKL. CDR3 residues: CASSPHYSNTGELFF. CDR3 DNA: TGCGCCAGCAGCCCACATTACAGTAACACCGGGGAGCTGTTTTTT.

The V and J genes are TRBV12-5 and TRBJ1-4, with 7 bases aligning to TRBD1. The germline gives CDR1 LGHNT, CDR2 FRNRAP. Trimming at V came to 3 bases and at J to 3 bases, leaving 13 bases not matched to a gene. The CDR3 contains 18 residues. The CDR3 protein is CASGFHFGGGRPNEKLFF. The CDR3 nucleotides are TGTGCTAGTGGTTTTCATTTTGGAGGGGGCAGGCCTAATGAAAAACTGTTTTTT.

The rearrangement uses TRBV19 and TRBJ2-1, with D possibly being TRBD2 (6 bases). This CDR3 is 15 amino acids long. V was pared by 9 bases and J by 0 bases, with 15 bases between. Germline V gene data show CDR1 as LNHDA and CDR2 as SQIVND (reference sequence). The chain's CDR3 is CASQFQGGSYNEQFF. For the CDR3, the DNA is TGTGCCAGCCAATTCCAGGGAGGCTCCTACAATGAGCAGTTCTTC.

The chain combines TRBV6-5 with TRBJ2-5, with 7 positions matching TRBD1. J was trimmed by 7 bases and V by 7 bases; bases with no gene match: 9. The CDR3 runs to 13 residues. Germline V gives CDR1 MNHEY, CDR2 SVGAGI. The CDR3 nucleotides are TGTGCCAGCAAGACGACAGGGAGTTCGACCCAGTACTTC. Its translation is CASKTTGSSTQYF.

A remark on this clone: Sequence at one end of the junction differs from germline and may be a read error. The V call is TRBV7-9, the J call TRBJ2-5, with 9 bases identical to TRBD2. CDR1 and CDR2 (germline): SEHNR, FQNEAQ (reference sequence). The CDR3 is 15 residues long. The CDR3 DNA sequence: TGTTCCAGCAGCTCATCGGGCGGGGGGGCGGGGACCCAGTACTTC. Its protein is CSSSSSGGGAGTQYF.

This sequence joins TRBV7-6 and TRBJ1-4; no firm D call. This CDR3 contains 13 residues. Germline V gene lookup returns CDR1 SGHVS and CDR2 FNYEAQ. V was clipped by 5 bases and J by 8 bases, with 12 bases between them. This CDR3 is CASSGELEEKLFF. The CDR3 DNA reads as TGTGCCAGCAGCGGAGAATTGGAAGAAAAACTGTTTTTT.